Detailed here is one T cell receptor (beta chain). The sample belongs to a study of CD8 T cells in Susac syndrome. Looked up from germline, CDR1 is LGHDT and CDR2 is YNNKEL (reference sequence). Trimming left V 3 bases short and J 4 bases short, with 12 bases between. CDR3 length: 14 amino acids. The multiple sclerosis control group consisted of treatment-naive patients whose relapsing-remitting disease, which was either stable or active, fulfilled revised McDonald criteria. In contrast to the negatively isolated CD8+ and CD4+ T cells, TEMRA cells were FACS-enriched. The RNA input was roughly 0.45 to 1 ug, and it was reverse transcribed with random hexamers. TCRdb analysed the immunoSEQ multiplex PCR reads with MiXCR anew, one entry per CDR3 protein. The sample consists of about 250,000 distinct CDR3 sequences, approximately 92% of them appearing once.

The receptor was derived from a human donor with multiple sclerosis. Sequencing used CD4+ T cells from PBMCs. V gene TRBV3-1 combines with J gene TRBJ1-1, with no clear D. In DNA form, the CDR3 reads TGTGCCAGCAGCCAGGGGAGATCGGGCACTGAAGCTTTCTTT. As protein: CASSQGRSGTEAFF.